This is a list of T cell receptor beta chains from one sample in a study of cytotoxic CD8 clonotypes in ibrutinib-treated CLL. TCRdb's copy holds only in-frame clones and misses some; the assay was immunoSEQ multiplex PCR. Here the sample spans 150,000 or so clones, 84% being singletons. The sequencing here drew on PBMCs, taken after 24 months of ibrutinib treatment. These receptor sequences come from a human donor with chronic lymphocytic leukemia. The CDR3 runs from the conserved cysteine through the conserved F or W. The order of the fields is CDR3 length, clone size, D gene, J gene, V gene, CDR3 protein, CDR3 DNA. A D gene is named only where the DNA matches it firmly. Some rows have no size entry. The others give once, few or many, or a class for an expanded clone.

14	once	.	TRBJ2-3	TRBV27	CASSALQYTDTQYF	TGTGCCAGCAGTGCACTACAATACACAGATACGCAGTATTTT
16	.	.	TRBJ1-4	TRBV10-1	CASSDWGGWSNEKLFF	TGCGCCAGCAGTGACTGGGGAGGGTGGTCTAATGAAAAACTGTTTTTT
14	.	.	TRBJ1-5	TRBV18	CASSQQGSNQPQHF	TGTGCCAGCTCACAACAGGGCAGCAATCAGCCCCAGCATTTT
13	.	.	TRBJ1-2	TRBV19	CASRRGVNYGYTF	TGTGCCAGTAGGCGGGGGGTTAACTATGGCTACACCTTC
17	.	.	TRBJ2-1	TRBV11-2	CASSLVGGIGPRDEQFF	TGTGCCAGCAGCTTAGTAGGGGGGATAGGCCCCCGCGATGAGCAGTTCTTC
13	.	.	TRBJ1-2	TRBV28	CASGRRQGQGYTF	TGTGCCAGCGGGAGGAGGCAGGGGCAAGGCTACACCTTC
14	.	.	TRBJ1-1	TRBV28	CASSLGTTSTEAFF	TGTGCCAGCAGCTTAGGGACAACTAGCACTGAAGCTTTCTTT
15	.	.	TRBJ1-5	TRBV18	CASSPPEGRNQPQHF	TGTGCCAGCTCACCCCCCGAGGGACGCAATCAGCCCCAGCATTTT
15	.	TRBD2	TRBJ2-5	TRBV6-1	CASRAFGGGRETQYF	TGTGCCAGCAGGGCATTCGGGGGGGGGCGTGAGACCCAGTACTTC
12	.	.	TRBJ1-2	TRBV7-9	CASSPDSDGYTF	TGTGCCAGCAGCCCGGACAGTGATGGCTACACCTTC
15	.	.	TRBJ1-1	TRBV5-1	CASSLERGMNTEAFF	TGCGCCAGCAGCTTGGAGCGGGGGATGAACACTGAAGCTTTCTTT
15	.	TRBD1	TRBJ1-1	TRBV5-1	CASSYRTGGVTEAFF	TGCGCCAGCAGCTACAGGACAGGGGGCGTCACTGAAGCTTTCTTT
15	once	.	TRBJ1-1	TRBV9	CASSVFGIPDTEAFF	TGTGCCAGCAGCGTATTTGGGATACCGGACACTGAAGCTTTCTTT
16	.	TRBD2	TRBJ2-7	TRBV28	CASSFSLAGLSYEQYF	TGTGCCAGCAGTTTCTCCCTAGCGGGGTTATCCTACGAGCAGTACTTC
15	.	.	TRBJ2-2	TRBV30	CAWRRGGANTGELFF	TGTGCCTGGAGGAGGGGCGGGGCGAACACCGGGGAGCTGTTTTTT
15	.	.	TRBJ2-7	TRBV11-2	CASSQRGLENDEQYF	TGTGCCAGCAGCCAAAGAGGTCTAGAAAACGACGAGCAGTACTTC